This section outlines one T cell receptor (beta chain) sequence together with its context. Its target is not known. This sample is part of a study of T cell responses to AZD1222 COVID-19 vaccine. In the study overall: Samples with a second dose at about 4 or about 12 weeks were pooled together. The study, taken as a whole, reports: With two AZD1222 doses given, Spike-specific TCR breadth and depth both rose.

This CDR3 has 14 amino acids. Trimming took 5 bases from V and 7 from J, leaving 14 bases between them. CDR1 and CDR2 (germline): LNHDA, SQIVND (reference sequence). Data came from immunoSEQ multiplex PCR; TCRdb stores just in-frame clones and leaves some out. The sample includes approximately 120,000 clones, approximately 90% of them seen just once. J is TRBJ2-2 and V is TRBV19; tentative D call: TRBD2 (6 bases). The source material was peripheral blood, sampled on day 0 of AZD1222 vaccination. The receptor comes from an adult in good health. Here the CDR3 DNA reads TGTGCCAGTAGTCCCAAATCGGGGGTCGGGGAGCTGTTTTTT. This sequence encodes CASSPKSGVGELFF.